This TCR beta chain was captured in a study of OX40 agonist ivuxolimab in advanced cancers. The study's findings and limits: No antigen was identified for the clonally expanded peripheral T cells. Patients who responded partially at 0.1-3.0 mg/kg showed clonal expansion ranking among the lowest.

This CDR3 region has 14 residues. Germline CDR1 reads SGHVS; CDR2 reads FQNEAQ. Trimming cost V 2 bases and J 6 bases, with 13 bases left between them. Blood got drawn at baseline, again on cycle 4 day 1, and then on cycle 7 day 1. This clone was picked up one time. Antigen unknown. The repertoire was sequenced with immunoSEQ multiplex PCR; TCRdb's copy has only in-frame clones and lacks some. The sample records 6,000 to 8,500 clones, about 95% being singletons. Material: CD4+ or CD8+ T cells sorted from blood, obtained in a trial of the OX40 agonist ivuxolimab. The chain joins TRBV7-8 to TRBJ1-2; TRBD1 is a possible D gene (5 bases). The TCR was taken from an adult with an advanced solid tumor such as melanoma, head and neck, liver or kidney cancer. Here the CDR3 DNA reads TGTGCCAGCAGCTTAACGGGGGTGTCTGATGGCTACACCTTC. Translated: CASSLTGVSDGYTF.